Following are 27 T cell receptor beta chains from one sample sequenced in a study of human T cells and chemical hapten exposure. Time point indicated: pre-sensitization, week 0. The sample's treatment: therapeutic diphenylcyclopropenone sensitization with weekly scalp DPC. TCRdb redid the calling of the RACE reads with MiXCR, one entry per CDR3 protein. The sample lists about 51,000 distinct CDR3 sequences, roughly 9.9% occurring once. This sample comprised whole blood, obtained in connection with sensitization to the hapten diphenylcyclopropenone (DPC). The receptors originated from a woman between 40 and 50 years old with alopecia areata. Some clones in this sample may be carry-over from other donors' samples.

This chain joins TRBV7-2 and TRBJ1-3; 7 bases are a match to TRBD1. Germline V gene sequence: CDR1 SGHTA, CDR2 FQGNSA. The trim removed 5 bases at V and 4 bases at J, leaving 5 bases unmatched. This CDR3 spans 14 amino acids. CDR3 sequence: CASSPTTGGNTIYF. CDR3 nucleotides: TGTGCCAGCAGCCCGACGACAGGGGGAAACACCATATATTTT.

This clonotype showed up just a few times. The CDR3 DNA follows: TGTGCCAGCAGCGCGACAGGGGGCGCGGCCTATGGCTACACCTTC. Protein: CASSATGGAAYGYTF. The V and J genes are TRBV9 and TRBJ1-2, with 10 bases identical to TRBD1. CDR1 SGDLS and CDR2 YYNGEE come from the germline V gene. V lost 3 bases, J lost 4 bases, and 6 bases stayed unmatched. The CDR3 spans 15 residues.

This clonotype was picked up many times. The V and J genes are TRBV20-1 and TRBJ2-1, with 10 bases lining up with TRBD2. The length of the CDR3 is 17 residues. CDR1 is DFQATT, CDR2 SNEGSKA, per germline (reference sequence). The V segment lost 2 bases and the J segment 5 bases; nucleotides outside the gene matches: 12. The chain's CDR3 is CSARLYLGLAENNEQFF. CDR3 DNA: TGCAGTGCTAGACTATACCTTGGACTAGCGGAAAACAATGAGCAGTTCTTC.

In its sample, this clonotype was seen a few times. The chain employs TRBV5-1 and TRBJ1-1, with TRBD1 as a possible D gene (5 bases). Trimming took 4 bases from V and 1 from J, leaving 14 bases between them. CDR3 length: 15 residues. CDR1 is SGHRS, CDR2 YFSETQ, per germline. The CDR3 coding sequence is TGCGCCAGCAGCCCCTATATAGGGGCGAACACTGAAGCTTTCTTT. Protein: CASSPYIGANTEAFF.

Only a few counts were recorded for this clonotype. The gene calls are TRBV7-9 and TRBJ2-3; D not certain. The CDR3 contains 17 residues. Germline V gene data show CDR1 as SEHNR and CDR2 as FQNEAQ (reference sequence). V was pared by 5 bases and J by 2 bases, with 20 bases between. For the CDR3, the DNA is TGTGCCAGCAGCCCTGTGGGGTATCTTCTCATCACAGATACGCAGTATTTT. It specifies CASSPVGYLLITDTQYF.

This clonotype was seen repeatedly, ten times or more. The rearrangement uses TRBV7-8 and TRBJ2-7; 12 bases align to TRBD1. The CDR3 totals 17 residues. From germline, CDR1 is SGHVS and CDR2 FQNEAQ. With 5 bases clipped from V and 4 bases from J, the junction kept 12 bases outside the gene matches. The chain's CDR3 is CASSLGTGGSRSYEQYF. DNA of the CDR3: TGTGCCAGCAGCCTAGGGACAGGGGGCTCTCGGTCTTACGAGCAGTACTTC. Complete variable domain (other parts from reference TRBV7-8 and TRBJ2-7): GAGVSQSPRYKVAKRGQDVALRCDPISGHVSLFWYQQALGQGPEFLTYFQNEAQLDKSGLPSDRFFAERPEGSVSTLKIQRTQQEDSAVYLCASSLGTGGSRSYEQYFGPGTRLTVT.

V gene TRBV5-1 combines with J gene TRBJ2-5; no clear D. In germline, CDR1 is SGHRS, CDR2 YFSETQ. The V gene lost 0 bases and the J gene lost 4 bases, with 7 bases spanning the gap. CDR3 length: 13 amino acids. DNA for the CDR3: TGCGCCAGCAGCTTGGGGAGTAGAGAGACCCAGTACTTC. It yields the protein CASSLGSRETQYF.

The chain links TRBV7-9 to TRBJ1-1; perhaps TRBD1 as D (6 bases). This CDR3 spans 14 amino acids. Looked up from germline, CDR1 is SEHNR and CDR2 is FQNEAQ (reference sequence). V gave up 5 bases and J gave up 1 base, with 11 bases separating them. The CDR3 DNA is TGTGCCAGCAGCCAAAGGACAGCGAACACTGAAGCTTTCTTT. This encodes CASSQRTANTEAFF.

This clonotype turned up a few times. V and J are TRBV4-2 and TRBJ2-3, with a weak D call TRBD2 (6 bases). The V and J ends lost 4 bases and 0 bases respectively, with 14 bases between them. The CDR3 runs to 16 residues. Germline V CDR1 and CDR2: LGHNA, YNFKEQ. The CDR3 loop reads CASSLRGGESTDTQYF. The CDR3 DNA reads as TGTGCCAGCAGCCTGCGAGGCGGGGAGAGCACAGATACGCAGTATTTT.

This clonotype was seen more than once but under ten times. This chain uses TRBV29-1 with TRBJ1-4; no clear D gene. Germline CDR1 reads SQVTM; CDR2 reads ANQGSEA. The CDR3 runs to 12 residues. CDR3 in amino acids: CSGWAGNEKLFF. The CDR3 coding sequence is TGCAGTGGGTGGGCAGGAAATGAAAAACTGTTTTTT.

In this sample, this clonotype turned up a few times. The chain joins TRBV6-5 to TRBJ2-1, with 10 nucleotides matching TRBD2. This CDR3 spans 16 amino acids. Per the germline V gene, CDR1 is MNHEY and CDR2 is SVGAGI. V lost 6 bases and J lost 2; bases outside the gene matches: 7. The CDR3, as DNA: TGTGCCAGCAGATCAAGCGGGGGGGCCCCCTACAATGAGCAGTTCTTC. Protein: CASRSSGGAPYNEQFF.

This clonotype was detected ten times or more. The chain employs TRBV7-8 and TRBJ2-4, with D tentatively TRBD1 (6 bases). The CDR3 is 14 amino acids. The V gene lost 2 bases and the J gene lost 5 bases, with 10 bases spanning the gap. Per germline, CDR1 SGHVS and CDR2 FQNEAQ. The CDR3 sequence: CASSLRTGQNIQYF. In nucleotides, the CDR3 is TGTGCCAGCAGCTTAAGAACAGGGCAAAACATTCAGTACTTC. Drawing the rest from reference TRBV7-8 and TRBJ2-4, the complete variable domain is GAGVSQSPRYKVAKRGQDVALRCDPISGHVSLFWYQQALGQGPEFLTYFQNEAQLDKSGLPSDRFFAERPEGSVSTLKIQRTQQEDSAVYLCASSLRTGQNIQYFGAGTRLSVL.

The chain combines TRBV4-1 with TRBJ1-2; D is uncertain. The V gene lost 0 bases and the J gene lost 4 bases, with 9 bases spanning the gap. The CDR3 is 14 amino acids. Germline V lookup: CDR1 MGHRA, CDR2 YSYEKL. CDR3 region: CASSQEQGSYGYTF. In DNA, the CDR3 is TGCGCCAGCAGCCAAGAACAAGGCTCCTATGGCTACACCTTC.

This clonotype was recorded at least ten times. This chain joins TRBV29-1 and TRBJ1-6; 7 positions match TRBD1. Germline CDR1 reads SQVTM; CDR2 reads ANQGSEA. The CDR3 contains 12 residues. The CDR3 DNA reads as TGCGGAGCAGGCAGGGGGAATTCACCCCTCCACTTT. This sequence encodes CGAGRGNSPLHF.

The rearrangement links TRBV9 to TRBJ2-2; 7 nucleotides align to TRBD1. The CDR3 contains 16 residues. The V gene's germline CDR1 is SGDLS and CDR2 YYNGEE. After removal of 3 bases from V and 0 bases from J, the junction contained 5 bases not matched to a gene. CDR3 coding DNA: TGTGCCAGCAGCGCCGACAGGGCGTCGAACACCGGGGAGCTGTTTTTT. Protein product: CASSADRASNTGELFF.

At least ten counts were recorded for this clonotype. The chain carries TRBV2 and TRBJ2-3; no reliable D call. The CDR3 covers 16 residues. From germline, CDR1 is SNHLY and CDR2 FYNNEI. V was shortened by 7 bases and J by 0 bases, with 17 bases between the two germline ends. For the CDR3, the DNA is TGTGCCAGCAACTCCCCCGACCGAGCTAGCACAGATACGCAGTATTTT. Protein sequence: CASNSPDRASTDTQYF.

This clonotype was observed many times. The CDR3 DNA sequence: TGTGCCAGCAGCCACCGTTTACTTGCGCAAGAGACCCAGTACTTC. It yields the protein CASSHRLLAQETQYF. The chain employs TRBV4-2 and TRBJ2-5; D not resolved. Deletions cut 3 bases from V and 2 bases from J, with 13 bases between. CDR3 length equals 15 residues. Per the germline V gene, CDR1 is LGHNA and CDR2 is YNFKEQ.

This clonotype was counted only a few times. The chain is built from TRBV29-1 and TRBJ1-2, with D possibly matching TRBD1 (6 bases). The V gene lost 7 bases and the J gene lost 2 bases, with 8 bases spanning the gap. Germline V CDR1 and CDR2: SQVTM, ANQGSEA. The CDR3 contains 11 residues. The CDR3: CSGDTNYGYTF. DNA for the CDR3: TGCAGCGGGGACACCAACTATGGCTACACCTTC.

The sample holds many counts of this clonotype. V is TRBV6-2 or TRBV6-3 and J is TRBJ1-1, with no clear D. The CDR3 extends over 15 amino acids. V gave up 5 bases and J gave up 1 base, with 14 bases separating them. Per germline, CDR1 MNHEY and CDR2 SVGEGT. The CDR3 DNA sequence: TGTGCCAGCAGTCCAGGTGGGAGGTGGAACACTGAAGCTTTCTTT. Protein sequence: CASSPGGRWNTEAFF.

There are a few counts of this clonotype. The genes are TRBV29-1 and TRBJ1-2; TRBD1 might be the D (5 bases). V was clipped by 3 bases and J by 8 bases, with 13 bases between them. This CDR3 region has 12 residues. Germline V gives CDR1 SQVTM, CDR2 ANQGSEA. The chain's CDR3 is CSVDTGRGGYTF. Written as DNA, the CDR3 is TGCAGCGTTGACACAGGCCGAGGGGGCTACACCTTC.

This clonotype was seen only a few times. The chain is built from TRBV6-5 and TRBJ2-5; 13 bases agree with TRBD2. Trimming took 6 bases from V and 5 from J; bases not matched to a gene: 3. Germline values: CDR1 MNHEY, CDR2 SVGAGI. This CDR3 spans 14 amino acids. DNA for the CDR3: TGTGCCAGCAGAACGGGACTAGCGGGGGAGACCCAGTACTTC. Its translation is CASRTGLAGETQYF.

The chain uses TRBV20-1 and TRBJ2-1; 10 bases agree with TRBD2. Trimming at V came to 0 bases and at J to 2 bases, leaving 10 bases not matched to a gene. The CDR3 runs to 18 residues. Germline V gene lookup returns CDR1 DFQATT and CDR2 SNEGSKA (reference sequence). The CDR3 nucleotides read TGCAGTGCTAGAGATTCGGGAATAGCGGGAGGTACCTACAATGAGCAGTTCTTC. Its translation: CSARDSGIAGGTYNEQFF.

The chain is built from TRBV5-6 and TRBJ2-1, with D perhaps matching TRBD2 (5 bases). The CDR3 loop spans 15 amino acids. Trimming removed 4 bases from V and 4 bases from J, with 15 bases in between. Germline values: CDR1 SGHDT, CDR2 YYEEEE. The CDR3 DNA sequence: TGTGCCAGCAGCAGCCGGTACGGGGTTTACAATGAGCAGTTCTTC. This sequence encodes CASSSRYGVYNEQFF.

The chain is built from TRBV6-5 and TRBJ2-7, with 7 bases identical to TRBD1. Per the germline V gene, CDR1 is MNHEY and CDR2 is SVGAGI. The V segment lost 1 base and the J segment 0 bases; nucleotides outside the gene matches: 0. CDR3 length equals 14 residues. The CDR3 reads CASSYWDSSYEQYF. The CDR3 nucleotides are TGTGCCAGCAGTTACTGGGACAGCTCCTACGAGCAGTACTTC.

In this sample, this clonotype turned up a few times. CDR3 in DNA: TGCAGTGCTAGAGTCTGGCAGGGAGTACTGAATTCACCCCTCCACTTT. Protein sequence: CSARVWQGVLNSPLHF. The gene calls are TRBV20-1 and TRBJ1-6; possibly TRBD1 for D (5 bases). The ends were cut back, 1 base at V and 7 bases at J, with 17 bases in the middle. In germline, CDR1 is DFQATT, CDR2 SNEGSKA (reference sequence). The CDR3 has 16 amino acids.

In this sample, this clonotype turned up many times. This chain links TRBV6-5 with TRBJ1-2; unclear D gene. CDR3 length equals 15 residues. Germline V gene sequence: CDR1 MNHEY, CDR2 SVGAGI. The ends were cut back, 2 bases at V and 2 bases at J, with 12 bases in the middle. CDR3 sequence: CASSYRPLGNYGYTF. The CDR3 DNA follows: TGTGCCAGCAGTTACCGGCCTCTAGGCAACTATGGCTACACCTTC.

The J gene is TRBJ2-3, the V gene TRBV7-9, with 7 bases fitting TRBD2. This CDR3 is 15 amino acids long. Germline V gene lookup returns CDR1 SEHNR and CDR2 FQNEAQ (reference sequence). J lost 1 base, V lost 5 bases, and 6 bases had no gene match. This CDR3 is CASSELAEGTDTQYF. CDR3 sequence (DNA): TGTGCCAGCAGCGAGCTAGCGGAAGGCACAGATACGCAGTATTTT.